This passage covers 22 T cell receptor beta chains from one sample sequenced in a study of cytomegalovirus exposure and HLA in healthy donors. This PCR relied on a set of 60 Vbeta primers and 13 Jbeta primers. Sequencing was performed with immunoSEQ multiplex PCR; in TCRdb, only in-frame clones are kept and a portion is missing. The sample lists about 140,000 clones, roughly 76% occurring once. Specimen: PBMCs. The receptors shown here come from a female donor in good health and CMV-seronegative.

The V and J genes are TRBV5-6 and TRBJ2-1, with 9 positions matching TRBD2. V was pared by 2 bases and J by 1 base, with 1 base of the junction left unmatched. The germline CDR1 and CDR2 sequences are SGHDT and YYEEEE. This CDR3 has 15 residues. This CDR3 reads CASSFSGSSYNEQFF. In nucleotides, the CDR3 is TGTGCCAGCAGCTTTAGCGGGAGTTCCTACAATGAGCAGTTCTTC.

The V gene is TRBV29-1, the J gene TRBJ2-3; D uncertain. V was trimmed by 5 bases and J by 0 bases, leaving 12 bases between them. CDR1 is SQVTM, CDR2 ANQGSEA, per germline. CDR3 length equals 14 residues. The CDR3 reads CSVQVGSSTDTQYF. For the CDR3, the DNA is TGCAGCGTTCAGGTTGGGTCTAGCACAGATACGCAGTATTTT.

The CDR3 nucleotides read TGCAGCGCACTGGACAGTCGAGGCTATGGCTACACCTTC. Translation gives CSALDSRGYGYTF. The rearrangement joins TRBV29-1 to TRBJ1-2; D is possibly TRBD1 (6 bases). V lost 7 bases to trimming and J lost 4 bases, with 16 bases between them. CDR3 length equals 13 residues. The germline CDR1 and CDR2 sequences are SQVTM and ANQGSEA.

This sequence joins TRBV29-1 and TRBJ1-1; 9 bases map to TRBD1. The germline V gene encodes CDR1 SQVTM and CDR2 ANQGSEA. This CDR3 contains 15 residues. The CDR3 here is CRGWDRALENTEAFF. In DNA, the CDR3 is TGCAGAGGATGGGACAGGGCCTTGGAGAACACTGAAGCTTTCTTT.

This clone was recorded once. V usage is TRBV4-1 and J usage is TRBJ2-3, with D possibly TRBD2 on 6 matching bases. Trimming took off 3 bases at V and 4 bases at J, with 8 bases between the two ends. The CDR3 is made up of 13 amino acids. Germline CDR1 is MGHRA and CDR2 is YSYEKL. The CDR3 loop reads CASSQRGADTQYF. In nucleotides, the CDR3 is TGCGCCAGCAGCCAGCGGGGCGCAGATACGCAGTATTTT.

The chain combines TRBV5-1 with TRBJ2-1; tentative D call: TRBD1 (7 bases). The germline V gene has CDR1 SGHRS and CDR2 YFSETQ. The CDR3 is 14 amino acids. The V end was cut by 2 bases, the J end by 5 bases, with 11 bases between. DNA of the CDR3: TGCGCCAGCAGCTTCGCGGGACAGAACAATGAGCAGTTCTTC. Its translation: CASSFAGQNNEQFF.

This chain uses TRBV10-1 with TRBJ2-2, with D perhaps matching TRBD2 (6 bases). Germline V gene sequence: CDR1 WNHNN, CDR2 SYGVQD (reference sequence). The CDR3 extends over 15 amino acids. V lost 9 bases, J lost 1 base, and 15 bases lay in between. The CDR3 region is CASSVGGVNTGELFF. The DNA of the CDR3 is TGCGCCAGTTCGGTTGGCGGGGTGAACACCGGGGAGCTGTTTTTT.

This chain joins TRBV4-1 and TRBJ2-7; no firm D call. Germline CDR1 MGHRA, CDR2 YSYEKL. Trimming took 0 bases from V and 0 from J, leaving 6 bases between them. CDR3 length equals 14 residues. This chain's CDR3 is CASSQDYVSYEQYF. The CDR3 DNA reads TGCGCCAGCAGCCAAGATTATGTCTCCTACGAGCAGTACTTC.

J is TRBJ2-7 and V is TRBV5-1; 9 bases fit TRBD1. V gave up 4 bases and J gave up 5 bases; unmatched junction bases: 4. This CDR3 is built from 13 residues. Germline V gene data show CDR1 as SGHRS and CDR2 as YFSETQ. CDR3 nucleotide sequence: TGCGCCAGCAGCGGACGGACAGGGGACGAGCAGTACTTC. This sequence encodes CASSGRTGDEQYF. The full variable domain, in which reference TRBV5-1 and TRBJ2-7 provide the parts outside the CDR3, is KAGVTQTPRYLIKTRGQQVTLSCSPISGHRSVSWYQQTPGQGLQFLFEYFSETQRNKGNFPGRFSGRQFSNSRSEMNVSTLELGDSALYLCASSGRTGDEQYFGPGTRLTVT.

The chain carries TRBV30 and TRBJ2-1, with 8 bases identical to TRBD1. V was pared by 6 bases and J by 9 bases, with 10 bases of the junction left unmatched. In germline, CDR1 is GTSNPN, CDR2 SVGIG (reference sequence). The length of the CDR3 is 13 residues. CDR3 residues: CACPGQDSLEQFF. The CDR3 DNA follows: TGTGCCTGTCCGGGACAGGATAGCCTTGAGCAGTTCTTC.

This clone was seen a few times. This sequence joins TRBV5-4 and TRBJ2-5; 14 bases match TRBD2. Trimming at V came to 5 bases and at J to 3 bases, leaving 3 bases not matched to a gene. The CDR3 has 15 amino acids. In germline, CDR1 is SGHNT, CDR2 YYREEE (reference sequence). The CDR3 coding sequence is TGTGCCAGCAGACGGGGACTAGCGGGAGAAGAGACCCAGTACTTC. Translating it yields CASRRGLAGEETQYF.

V usage is TRBV19 and J usage is TRBJ1-1, with D tentatively TRBD1 (5 bases). The CDR3 covers 15 residues. Deletions cut 1 base from V and 0 bases from J, with 9 bases between. Per germline, CDR1 LNHDA and CDR2 SQIVND (reference sequence). The DNA for the CDR3 is TGTGCCAGTAGTATAGGAGGACACCTGAACACTGAAGCTTTCTTT. This codes for CASSIGGHLNTEAFF.

CDR3: CASKDRGDEQFF. The CDR3 DNA follows: TGTGCCAGCAAAGACAGGGGCGATGAGCAGTTCTTC. This chain joins TRBV27 and TRBJ2-1; 8 bases fit TRBD1. V gave up 7 bases and J gave up 8 bases; unmatched junction bases: 4. Germline values: CDR1 MNHEY, CDR2 SMNVEV (reference sequence). The CDR3 sequence is 12 residues long.

This clone was seen a handful of times. The chain employs TRBV19 and TRBJ1-1; TRBD1 matches 8 bases. This CDR3 spans 15 amino acids. From germline, CDR1 is LNHDA and CDR2 SQIVND (reference sequence). Losses at the gene ends were 3 bases for V and 1 base for J; bases not matched to a gene: 4. CDR3 protein: CASSMDGTGNTEAFF. The CDR3, as DNA: TGTGCCAGTAGTATGGACGGGACAGGGAACACTGAAGCTTTCTTT.

V and J are TRBV6-6 and TRBJ1-2; tentatively, D is TRBD1 (6 bases). The CDR3 runs to 12 residues. From germline, CDR1 is MNHNY and CDR2 SVGAGI (reference sequence). Trimming pared 9 bases from V and 7 bases from J, leaving 15 bases between. DNA of the CDR3: TGTGCCAGTGAAAGGGGGATGGTTGGCTACACCTTC. This sequence encodes CASERGMVGYTF.

The chain couples TRBV9 to TRBJ1-1; 9 bases line up with TRBD1. J was trimmed by 3 bases and V by 3 bases; bases with no gene match: 6. This CDR3 has 15 residues. CDR1 and CDR2 from the germline V gene are SGDLS and YYNGEE. The CDR3 bases are TGTGCCAGCAGCGCGGACAGGGGATTATACACTGAAGCTTTCTTT. It is translated as CASSADRGLYTEAFF.

This chain joins TRBV5-6 and TRBJ1-2; TRBD1 might be the D (5 bases). CDR1 and CDR2 from the germline V gene are SGHDT and YYEEEE. This CDR3 comprises 13 residues. V was shortened by 10 bases and J by 6 bases, with 19 bases between the two germline ends. For the CDR3, the DNA is TGTGCCGTTACTCAGGGAGGGAGAGATGGCTACACCTTC. This encodes CAVTQGGRDGYTF.

The CDR3 coding sequence is TGTGCCAGCAGCTTGGGCGGACCCACTCGGAGGGAGACCCAGTACTTC. It yields the protein CASSLGGPTRRETQYF. The chain combines TRBV5-4 with TRBJ2-5; a weak D match, TRBD2 (5 bases). Trimming took 0 bases from V and 5 from J, leaving 17 bases between them. Germline V CDR1 and CDR2: SGHNT, YYREEE (reference sequence). The length of the CDR3 is 16 residues. The entire variable domain, with the rest obtained from reference TRBV5-4 and TRBJ2-5, is as follows: ETGVTQSPTHLIKTRGQQVTLRCSSQSGHNTVSWYQQALGQGPQFIFQYYREEENGRGNFPPRFSGLQFPNYSSELNVNALELDDSALYLCASSLGGPTRRETQYFGPGTRLLVL.

This chain links TRBV6-7 with TRBJ2-6; 8 bases align to TRBD1. TRBV6-7 carries the ORF label, with uncertain function. V dropped 5 bases and J dropped 0; count of bases not matched to a gene: 9. CDR3 length: 18 residues. For the CDR3, the DNA is TGTGCCAGCAGTCAATCGGGACAGGTTGCCTCTGGGGCCAACGTCCTGACTTTC. It is translated as CASSQSGQVASGANVLTF.

CDR3 DNA: TGCAGCGTTGGTGGGACTAGCGGGAGTAGAGATACGCAGTATTTT. Its translation is CSVGGTSGSRDTQYF. The genes are TRBV29-1 and TRBJ2-3; 14 bases are a match to TRBD2. Germline V lookup: CDR1 SQVTM, CDR2 ANQGSEA. The junction had 5 bases not matched to a gene; V was cut back by 4 bases and J by 5 bases. The CDR3 sequence is 15 residues long.

J is TRBJ2-1 and V is TRBV28; 12 positions agree with TRBD2. Germline CDR1 MDHEN, CDR2 SYDVKM. The trim removed 2 bases at V and 5 bases at J, leaving 7 bases unmatched. The CDR3 runs to 17 residues. The DNA for the CDR3 is TGTGCCAGCAGTTTAGGTAGACTAGCGGGAGATAACAATGAGCAGTTCTTC. It encodes CASSLGRLAGDNNEQFF.

The J gene is TRBJ1-5, the V gene TRBV27; the D is unclear. Between the trimmed V and J ends, which lost 2 bases and 5 bases, there was a span of 7 bases. This CDR3 is 13 amino acids long. CDR1 and CDR2 (germline): MNHEY, SMNVEV (reference sequence). The CDR3 loop reads CASSLTRDQPQHF. DNA of the CDR3: TGTGCCAGCAGTTTAACTCGGGATCAGCCCCAGCATTTT.